This TCR beta chain was identified in a study of beta chain features in type 1 diabetes. Study results and limitations: For type 1 diabetes patients, VDJ junctions showed fewer insertions and more deletions. All four CD4+ subsets of Type 1 diabetes patients contained TCRB CDR3s that were moderately but significantly shorter. It was not settled here whether HLA type affects TCRB rearrangement.

This clone was observed a few times. The antigen is not known. The investigators reverse transcribed all of the isolated RNA, so they sequenced expressed TCRB transcripts. The method was immunoSEQ multiplex PCR; TCRdb's version includes in-frame clones alone and lacks a portion of them. The data contain some 160,000 clones, 8% to 8.5% of them singletons. Germline V gene lookup returns CDR1 MDHEN and CDR2 SYDVKM. V was shortened by 6 bases and J by 7 bases, with 16 bases between the two germline ends. The CDR3 runs to 14 residues. Input material: central memory CD4+ T cells from blood. V usage is TRBV28 and J usage is TRBJ1-5; a weak D match, TRBD1 (6 bases). This receptor was taken from a woman between 18 and 29 years old with type 1 diabetes. CDR3 region: CASSNRWGGQPQHF. The CDR3 bases are TGTGCCAGCAGCAACCGGTGGGGGGGCCAGCCCCAGCATTTT. The full variable domain, rest sourced from reference TRBV28 and TRBJ1-5, is DVKVTQSSRYLVKRTGEKVFLECVQDMDHENMFWYRQDPGLGLRLIYFSYDVKMKEKGDIPEGYSVSREKKERFSLILESASTNQTSMYLCASSNRWGGQPQHFGDGTRLSIL.